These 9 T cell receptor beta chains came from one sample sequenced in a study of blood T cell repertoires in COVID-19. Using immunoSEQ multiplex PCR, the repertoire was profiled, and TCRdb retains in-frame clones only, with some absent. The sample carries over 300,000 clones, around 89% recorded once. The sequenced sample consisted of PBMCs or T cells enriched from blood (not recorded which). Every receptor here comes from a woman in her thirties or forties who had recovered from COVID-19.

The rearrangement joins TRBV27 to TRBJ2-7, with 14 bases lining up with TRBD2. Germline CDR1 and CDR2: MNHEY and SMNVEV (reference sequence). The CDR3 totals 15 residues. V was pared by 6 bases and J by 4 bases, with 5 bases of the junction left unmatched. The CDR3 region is CASSRGTSGRYEQYF. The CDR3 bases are TGTGCCAGCAGCCGAGGGACTAGCGGGAGATACGAGCAGTACTTC.

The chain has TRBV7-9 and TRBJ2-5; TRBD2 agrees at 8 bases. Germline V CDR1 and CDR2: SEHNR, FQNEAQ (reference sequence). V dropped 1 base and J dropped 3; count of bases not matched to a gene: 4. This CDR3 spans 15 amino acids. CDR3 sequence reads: CASSLVEGLEETQYF. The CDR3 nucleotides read TGTGCCAGCAGCTTAGTAGAGGGACTAGAAGAGACCCAGTACTTC. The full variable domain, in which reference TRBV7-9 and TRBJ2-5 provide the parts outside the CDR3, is DTGVSQNPRHKITKRGQNVTFRCDPISEHNRLYWYRQTLGQGPEFLTYFQNEAQLEKSRLLSDRFSAERPKGSFSTLEIQRTEQGDSAMYLCASSLVEGLEETQYFGPGTRLLVL.

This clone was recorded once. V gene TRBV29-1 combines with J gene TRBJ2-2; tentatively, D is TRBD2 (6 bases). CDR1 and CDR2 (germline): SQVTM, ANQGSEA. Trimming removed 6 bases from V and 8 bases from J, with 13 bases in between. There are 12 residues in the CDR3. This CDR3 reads CSVEPRGGELFF. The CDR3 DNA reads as TGCAGCGTGGAACCTCGGGGGGGGGAGCTGTTTTTT.

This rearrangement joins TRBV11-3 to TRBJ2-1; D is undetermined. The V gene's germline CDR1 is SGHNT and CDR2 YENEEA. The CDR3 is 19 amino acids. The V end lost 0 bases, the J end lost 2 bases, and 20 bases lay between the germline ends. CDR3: CASSLDHIVSLLPYNEQFF. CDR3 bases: TGTGCCAGCAGCTTAGATCACATAGTTAGCCTTTTGCCCTACAATGAGCAGTTCTTC.

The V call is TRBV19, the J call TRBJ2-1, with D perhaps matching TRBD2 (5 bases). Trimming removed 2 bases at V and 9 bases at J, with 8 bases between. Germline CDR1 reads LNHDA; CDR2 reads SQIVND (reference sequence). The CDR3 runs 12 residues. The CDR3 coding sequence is TGTGCCAGTAGTATACTAGCTCGTGAGCAGTTCTTC. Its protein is CASSILAREQFF.

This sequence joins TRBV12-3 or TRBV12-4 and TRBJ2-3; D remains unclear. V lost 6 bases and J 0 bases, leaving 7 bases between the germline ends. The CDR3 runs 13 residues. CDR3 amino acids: CASSPISTDTQYF. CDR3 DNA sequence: TGTGCCAGCAGCCCTATAAGCACAGATACGCAGTATTTT.

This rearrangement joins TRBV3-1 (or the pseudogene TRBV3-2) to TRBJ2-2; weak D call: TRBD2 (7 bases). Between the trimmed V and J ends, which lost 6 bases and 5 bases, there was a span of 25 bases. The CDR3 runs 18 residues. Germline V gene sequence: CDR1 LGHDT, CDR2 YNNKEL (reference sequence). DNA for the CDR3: TGTGCCAGCAGACGCGGGAGCGGGGTACAGGGAGGAACCGGGGAGCTGTTTTTT. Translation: CASRRGSGVQGGTGELFF.

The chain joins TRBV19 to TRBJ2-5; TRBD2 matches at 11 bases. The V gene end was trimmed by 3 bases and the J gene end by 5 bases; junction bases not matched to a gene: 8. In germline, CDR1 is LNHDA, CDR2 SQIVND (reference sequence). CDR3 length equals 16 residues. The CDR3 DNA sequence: TGTGCCAGTAGTATTTTTAGCGGGAGGGCCTTGGAGACCCAGTACTTC. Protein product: CASSIFSGRALETQYF.

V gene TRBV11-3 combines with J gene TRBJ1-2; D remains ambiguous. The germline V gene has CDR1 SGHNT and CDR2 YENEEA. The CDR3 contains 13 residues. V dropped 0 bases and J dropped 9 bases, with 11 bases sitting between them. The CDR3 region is CASSLDLTGSYTF. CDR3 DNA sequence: TGTGCCAGCAGCTTAGATCTAACGGGAAGCTACACCTTC.